This T cell receptor (beta chain) is drawn from a study of blood T cells in healthy people across ages. Study-level findings and limits: Because sorting was not performed, PBMCs prevented conclusive naive versus antigen-experienced comparison.

This clonotype occurred a few times. Antigen specificity is unknown. Per germline, CDR1 MNHEY and CDR2 SVGEGT. CDR3 length: 13 amino acids. Together with a sample-barcoded 5' primer, a J-beta primer mix was included in a second PCR lasting about 6 to 11 cycles. TCRdb fed the 5' RACE reads into MiXCR, producing one record per CDR3 protein. The sample records 1.5 million to 2 million distinct CDR3 sequences, about 50% being singletons. Isolating PBMCs gave at least 6 million of these cells per sample. The receptor's source is a woman in her 40s in good health. The rearrangement links TRBV6-2 or TRBV6-3 to TRBJ2-7; D possibly corresponds to TRBD2 (6 bases). Judging by the DNA end, TRBJ2-5 fits better; the J call may be wrong. Sequenced: blood. The CDR3 reads CASSDPTGGTQYF. The CDR3 nucleotides read TGTGCCAGCAGTGACCCTACCGGGGGGACCCAGTACTTC.